A single sample gave rise to the 14 T cell receptor beta chains below, sequenced in a study of blood T cells in healthy people across ages. Sample-barcoded 5' priming and a J-beta primer mix drove a second PCR of about 6 to 12 cycles. Each CDR3 protein gets one entry after TCRdb re-called the 5' RACE reads with MiXCR. The top ten clones hold under 4.5% of a sample with about 720,000 distinct CDR3 sequences, roughly 25% of them seen once. The same sample was also used in a study of T cells of mothers and their children.

Sequencing was performed on blood. The source is a boy younger than 18 in good health.

This clonotype appeared a few times. J is TRBJ1-1 and V is TRBV12-3 or TRBV12-4, with 8 bases identical to TRBD1. J gave up 3 bases and V 6 bases, and 6 bases lay outside the gene matches. The CDR3 runs to 14 residues. DNA for the CDR3: TGTGCCAGCAGCCTTATACAGGGGGACACTGAAGCTTTCTTT. This codes for CASSLIQGDTEAFF.

Points on this clonotype: Mismatch with germline at one junction end may stem from a read error. V and J are TRBV24-1 and TRBJ2-1; D might be TRBD1 or TRBD2, each matching 6 bases. The CDR3 runs 17 residues. Germline V gene lookup returns CDR1 KGHDR and CDR2 SFDVKD. CDR3 DNA: TGTGCCACCAGTGATTATGACGTGAATGCGGGACACAATCAGCAGTTCTTC. Encoded protein: CATSDYDVNAGHNQQFF.

This clonotype has only a few counts. The chain recombines TRBV6-6 with TRBJ2-2, with TRBD2 as a possible D gene (6 bases). Trimming left V 5 bases short and J 6 bases short, with 10 bases between. The CDR3 is 13 amino acids. Germline-derived CDR1 and CDR2 are MNHNY and SVGAGI (reference sequence). The CDR3 bases are TGTGCCAGCAGTATGACGGGGGCCGGGGAGCTGTTTTTT. Residues: CASSMTGAGELFF.

This sequence joins TRBV20-1 and TRBJ2-1; 7 nucleotides match TRBD2. There are 14 residues in the CDR3. Germline V gene data show CDR1 as DFQATT and CDR2 as SNEGSKA (reference sequence). The trim removed 7 bases at V and 6 bases at J, leaving 12 bases unmatched. The CDR3 nucleotides are TGCAGTGGGCTAGCGGTGTTTTGGAGCAATGAGCAGTTCTTC. Translation: CSGLAVFWSNEQFF.

The chain links TRBV7-9 to TRBJ2-5; the D gene is possibly TRBD2 (5 bases). The end of the DNA is better explained by TRBJ2-1, so the J call may be wrong. Germline CDR1 and CDR2: SEHNR and FQNEAQ (reference sequence). This CDR3 contains 15 residues. CDR3: CASSTYPRTDNEQFF. The CDR3 region has the DNA TGTGCCAGCAGCACCTATCCACGGACTGACAATGAGCAGTTCTTC.

This clonotype showed up just a few times. In DNA form, the CDR3 reads TGCGCCAGCACTCACCGGTATGGGGTGCAAGAGACCCAGTACTTC. Protein product: CASTHRYGVQETQYF. The chain uses TRBV5-1 and TRBJ2-5; D is unresolved. CDR1 and CDR2 from the germline V gene are SGHRS and YFSETQ. The V and J ends lost 6 bases and 2 bases respectively, with 17 bases between them. The CDR3 is 15 residues long. Using reference TRBV5-1 and TRBJ2-5 for the parts outside the CDR3, the full variable domain is KAGVTQTPRYLIKTRGQQVTLSCSPISGHRSVSWYQQTPGQGLQFLFEYFSETQRNKGNFPGRFSGRQFSNSRSEMNVSTLELGDSALYLCASTHRYGVQETQYFGPGTRLLVL.

Details on this clonotype: An end of the junction does not agree with germline; a read error may underlie this. DNA of the CDR3: TGTGCCGGCAGCGTAGAGGGCTCAGGGACTAGCGGGGGAGAGGAAGAGACCCAGTACTTC. It encodes CAGSVEGSGTSGGEEETQYF. This chain uses TRBV9 with TRBJ2-5; 14 nucleotides match TRBD2. The germline gives CDR1 SGDLS, CDR2 YYNGEE. The CDR3 contains 20 residues.

This clonotype appeared a few times. J is TRBJ1-2 and V is TRBV18, with D tentatively TRBD1 (6 bases). This CDR3 contains 15 residues. In germline, CDR1 is KGHSH, CDR2 LQKENI. The germline V and J ends were trimmed by 6 bases and 4 bases, with 18 bases remaining between them. The CDR3 sequence: CASSQTQDRSYGYTF. The CDR3 nucleotides read TGTGCCAGCTCGCAAACCCAGGACAGAAGCTATGGCTACACCTTC. Together with reference TRBV18 and TRBJ1-2, the CDR3 gives the full variable domain: NAGVMQNPRHLVRRRGQEARLRCSPMKGHSHVYWYRQLPEEGLKFMVYLQKENIIDESGMPKERFSAEFPKEGPSILRIQQVVRGDSAAYFCASSQTQDRSYGYTFGSGTRLTVV.

The rearrangement uses TRBV7-2 and TRBJ2-5; 8 bases agree with TRBD1. V trimming: 5 bases; J trimming: 9 bases; junction bases outside the gene matches: 11. The CDR3 consists of 14 residues. Germline CDR1 and CDR2: SGHTA and FQGNSA. The CDR3: CASSDPTGAGAQYF. The CDR3 nucleotides read TGTGCCAGCAGCGACCCGACAGGGGCAGGGGCCCAGTACTTC.

This sequence joins TRBV4-2 and TRBJ2-5; TRBD1 might be the D (5 bases). The end of the DNA aligns better with TRBJ2-7, so the J call may be wrong. Germline V gene sequence: CDR1 LGHNA, CDR2 YNFKEQ. CDR3 length: 14 amino acids. The CDR3 loop is CASSQATGNYEQYF. The CDR3 DNA is TGTGCCAGCAGCCAAGCTACAGGCAACTACGAGCAGTACTTC.

The genes are TRBV5-6 and TRBJ2-7; D tentatively reads TRBD1 or TRBD2 (5 bases each). The germline CDR1 and CDR2 sequences are SGHDT and YYEEEE. There are 12 residues in the CDR3. Trimming removed 4 bases from V and 6 bases from J, with 11 bases in between. CDR3 loop: CASSGGPVEQYF. The CDR3 DNA sequence: TGTGCCAGCAGCGGGGGACCGGTCGAGCAGTACTTC.

This clonotype has a handful of counts. At one end the junction does not follow the germline gene, possibly because of a read error. The chain is built from TRBV11-2 and TRBJ2-5; 7 bases map to TRBD1. Germline V gene data show CDR1 as SGHAT and CDR2 as FQNNGV. The CDR3 sequence is 17 residues long. Here the CDR3 reads CASSLTLGQATYNERFF. The DNA of the CDR3 is TGTGCCAGCAGCTTAACGCTCGGACAGGCGACCTACAATGAGCGGTTCTTC.

The chain has TRBV7-9 and TRBJ2-4; D gene ambiguous. The germline V gene encodes CDR1 SEHNR and CDR2 FQNEAQ (reference sequence). This CDR3 spans 15 amino acids. Trimming removed 0 bases from V and 0 bases from J, with 6 bases in between. The chain's CDR3 is CASSLALLAKNIQYF. In nucleotides, the CDR3 is TGTGCCAGCAGCTTAGCCCTACTAGCCAAAAACATTCAGTACTTC. Full variable domain (remainder filled in from reference TRBV7-9 and TRBJ2-4): DTGVSQNPRHKITKRGQNVTFRCDPISEHNRLYWYRQTLGQGPEFLTYFQNEAQLEKSRLLSDRFSAERPKGSFSTLEIQRTEQGDSAMYLCASSLALLAKNIQYFGAGTRLSVL.

This clonotype occurred a few times. The chain joins TRBV6-5 to TRBJ1-5; 8 bases line up with TRBD1. The CDR3 sequence is 16 residues long. CDR1 and CDR2 (germline): MNHEY, SVGAGI. Trimming at V came to 2 bases and at J to 3 bases, leaving 6 bases not matched to a gene. The CDR3 coding sequence is TGTGCCAGCAGTTACGCCGGGACAGGTCTCAATCAGCCCCAGCATTTT. Amino acids: CASSYAGTGLNQPQHF.